Given below is one T cell receptor (beta chain) in context. Its target is not known. The data were taken from a study of type 1 regulatory T cells. Study-level information: T-allo10 is an in vitro-generated, Tr1-enriched CD4 T cell product specific for alloantigen. Study-wide findings and caveats: Type 1 regulatory T cells had a more restricted TCR repertoire than non-type 1 regulatory T cells.

TCRdb processed the reads anew with MiXCR; each CDR3 protein has one entry. This sample has about 67,000 distinct CDR3 sequences; about 48% occur once, and the top ten carry 2% to 2.5%. The germline V and J ends were trimmed by 5 bases and 4 bases, with 14 bases remaining between them. Germline CDR1 reads MNHNS; CDR2 reads SASEGT. The CDR3 contains 14 residues. The chain combines TRBV6-1 with TRBJ1-2; D is ambiguous. The material sequenced was cultured non-Tr1 T cells, either the whole culture or a sorted T cell fraction (not recorded which). The receptor was derived from a human donor in good health. The CDR3 DNA is TGTGCCAGCAGTCTCCACGGACGGCTCTATGGCTACACCTTC. It is translated as CASSLHGRLYGYTF.